The 12 T cell receptor beta chains reported below all come from one sample, sequenced in a study of shared clonotypes between healthy human individuals. The protocol was immunoSEQ multiplex PCR, while the TCRdb copy is restricted to in-frame clones and leaves out a portion. Of some 2,400,000 clones listed, around 95% are singletons. Material for sequencing was naive CD4+ T cells sorted from blood. The subset is: CD45RA+ positively selected. The receptors derive from a man aged 18 to 29 in good health.

Points on this clone: The sample contains more than one DNA sequence encoding this CDR3. The J gene is TRBJ2-7, the V gene TRBV5-1, with TRBD1 matching over 9 bases. The germline V gene encodes CDR1 SGHRS and CDR2 YFSETQ. The V and J ends lost 4 bases and 3 bases, in that order; junction bases with no gene match: 5. This CDR3 has 14 amino acids. Here the CDR3 reads CASSPGTGHYEQYF. As DNA, the CDR3 is TGCGCCAGCAGCCCCGGGACAGGGCACTACGAGCAGTACTTC.

This clone was counted only a few times. Other DNA variants within this sample encode the same CDR3. The J gene is TRBJ1-1, the V gene TRBV18, with a possible D match to TRBD1 (5 bases). The germline V gene encodes CDR1 KGHSH and CDR2 LQKENI. The length of the CDR3 is 14 residues. V was clipped by 3 bases and J by 1 base, with 9 bases between them. DNA of the CDR3: TGTGCCAGCTCACCGGGACGGGAGAACACTGAAGCTTTCTTT. Protein sequence: CASSPGRENTEAFF.

The chain links TRBV6-1 to TRBJ2-2; D is possibly TRBD1 or TRBD2 (5 bases each). Trimming took 6 bases from V and 6 from J, leaving 14 bases between them. The CDR3 has 14 amino acids. The germline gives CDR1 MNHNS, CDR2 SASEGT. The CDR3 loop reads CASRTREGAGELFF. CDR3 DNA sequence: TGTGCCAGCAGAACCCGGGAAGGGGCCGGGGAGCTGTTTTTT.

V usage is TRBV6-6 and J usage is TRBJ1-3; D unresolved. Germline V gives CDR1 MNHNY, CDR2 SVGAGI (reference sequence). The ends were cut back, 2 bases at V and 3 bases at J, with 5 bases in the middle. The length of the CDR3 is 13 residues. The CDR3 loop is CASSYDGGNTIYF. The CDR3, as DNA: TGTGCCAGCAGTTACGACGGTGGAAACACCATATATTTT.

The chain combines TRBV28 with TRBJ2-7; weak D call: TRBD1 (6 bases). The CDR3 sequence is 15 residues long. Deletions cut 3 bases from V and 2 bases from J, with 14 bases between. Germline V gene data show CDR1 as MDHEN and CDR2 as SYDVKM. The CDR3 coding sequence is TGTGCCAGCAGTTTGGCCAACAGGGCGGCCTACGAGCAGTACTTC. This encodes CASSLANRAAYEQYF.

The chain combines TRBV19 with TRBJ1-5; unclear D gene. The CDR3 contains 11 residues. Germline CDR1 reads LNHDA; CDR2 reads SQIVND (reference sequence). Trimming stripped 10 bases from V and 4 bases from J, with 8 bases between. The chain's CDR3 is CATGWNQPQHF. The CDR3 DNA follows: TGTGCCACGGGGTGGAATCAGCCCCAGCATTTT.

The chain has TRBV10-1 and TRBJ1-1; possibly TRBD1 for D (5 bases). This CDR3 has 14 amino acids. Germline V gene lookup returns CDR1 WNHNN and CDR2 SYGVQD (reference sequence). The V end was cut by 4 bases, the J end by 0 bases, with 9 bases between. DNA of the CDR3: TGCGCCAGCAGTGTGGGACCGCTGAACACTGAAGCTTTCTTT. It codes for CASSVGPLNTEAFF.

The table lists this clone with a count of one. This sequence joins TRBV11-2 and TRBJ2-7, with 8 bases fitting TRBD1. This CDR3 has 16 amino acids. J was trimmed by 3 bases and V by 1 base; bases with no gene match: 8. Germline V gene data show CDR1 as SGHAT and CDR2 as FQNNGV. CDR3 in DNA: TGTGCCAGCAGCTTAGTAGGGCCAGGGGGCAACTACGAGCAGTACTTC. It specifies CASSLVGPGGNYEQYF.

Comments on this clone: One end of the junction does not line up with germline, which may come from a read error. The rearrangement uses TRBV28 and TRBJ2-3, with 9 positions matching TRBD2. The CDR3 loop spans 18 amino acids. Per the germline V gene, CDR1 is MDHEN and CDR2 is SYDVKM. In DNA form, the CDR3 reads TGTGCCAGCAGCCAACGAACGTGGGTTAGCGGGGGCACAGATATGCAGTATTTT. It is translated as CASSQRTWVSGGTDMQYF. The whole variable domain, filled in from reference TRBV28 and TRBJ2-3, reads DVKVTQSSRYLVKRTGEKVFLECVQDMDHENMFWYRQDPGLGLRLIYFSYDVKMKEKGDIPEGYSVSREKKERFSLILESASTNQTSMYLCASSQRTWVSGGTDMQYFGPGTRLTVL.

This clone was detected a few times. This chain uses TRBV9 with TRBJ1-5; D is possibly TRBD1 (5 bases). Trimming pared 0 bases from V and 2 bases from J, leaving 12 bases between. The CDR3 runs 16 residues. Germline CDR1 and CDR2: SGDLS and YYNGEE. Here the CDR3 DNA reads TGTGCCAGCAGCGTAGGGGGCAATTTCGGCAATCAGCCCCAGCATTTT. Protein sequence: CASSVGGNFGNQPQHF.

The chain uses TRBV28 and TRBJ2-7; D could derive from TRBD1 or TRBD2 (6 bases each). The CDR3 sequence is 14 residues long. V was trimmed by 4 bases and J by 4 bases, leaving 14 bases between them. Looked up from germline, CDR1 is MDHEN and CDR2 is SYDVKM. The CDR3 sequence is CASSYGGRPYEQYF. In nucleotides, the CDR3 is TGTGCCAGCAGTTATGGGGGGCGCCCATACGAGCAGTACTTC. Filled out from reference TRBV28 and TRBJ2-7, the complete variable domain reads DVKVTQSSRYLVKRTGEKVFLECVQDMDHENMFWYRQDPGLGLRLIYFSYDVKMKEKGDIPEGYSVSREKKERFSLILESASTNQTSMYLCASSYGGRPYEQYFGPGTRLTVT.

The chain recombines TRBV7-2 with TRBJ2-7; D is unresolved. V lost 0 bases and J lost 3, with 6 bases in between. Germline V gene sequence: CDR1 SGHTA, CDR2 FQGNSA. This CDR3 spans 13 amino acids. For the CDR3, the DNA is TGTGCCAGCAGCTTAGCGATGGGCTACGAGCAGTACTTC. This encodes CASSLAMGYEQYF.